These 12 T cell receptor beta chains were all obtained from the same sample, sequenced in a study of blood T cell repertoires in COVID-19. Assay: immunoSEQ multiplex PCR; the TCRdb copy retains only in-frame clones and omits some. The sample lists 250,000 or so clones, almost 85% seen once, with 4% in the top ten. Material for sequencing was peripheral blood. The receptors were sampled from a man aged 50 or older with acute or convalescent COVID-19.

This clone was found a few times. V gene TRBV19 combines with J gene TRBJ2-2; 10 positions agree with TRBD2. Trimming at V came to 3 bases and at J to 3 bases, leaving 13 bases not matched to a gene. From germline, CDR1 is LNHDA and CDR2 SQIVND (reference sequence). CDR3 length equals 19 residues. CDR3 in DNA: TGTGCCAGTAGTATTCAGGCTGGTAGCGGGGGGCTTGACACCGGGGAGCTGTTTTTT. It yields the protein CASSIQAGSGGLDTGELFF.

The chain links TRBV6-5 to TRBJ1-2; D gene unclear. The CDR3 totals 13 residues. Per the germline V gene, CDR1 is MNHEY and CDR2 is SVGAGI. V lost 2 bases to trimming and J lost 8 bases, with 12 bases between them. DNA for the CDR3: TGTGCCAGCAGTTACGACGGAGGCTACGGCTACACCTTC. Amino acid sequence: CASSYDGGYGYTF.

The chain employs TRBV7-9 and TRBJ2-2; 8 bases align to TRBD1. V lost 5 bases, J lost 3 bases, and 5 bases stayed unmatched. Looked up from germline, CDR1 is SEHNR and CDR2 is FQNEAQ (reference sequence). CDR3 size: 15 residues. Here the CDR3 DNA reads TGTGCCAGCAGCCTAACGACAGGGGACACCGGGGAGCTGTTTTTT. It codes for CASSLTTGDTGELFF.

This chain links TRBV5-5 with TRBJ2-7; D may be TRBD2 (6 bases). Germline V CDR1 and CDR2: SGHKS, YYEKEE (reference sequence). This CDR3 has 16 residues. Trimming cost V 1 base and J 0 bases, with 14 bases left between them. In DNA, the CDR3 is TGTGCCAGCAGCTTGCGGCTAGCGTCAATCTCCTACGAGCAGTACTTC. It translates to CASSLRLASISYEQYF.

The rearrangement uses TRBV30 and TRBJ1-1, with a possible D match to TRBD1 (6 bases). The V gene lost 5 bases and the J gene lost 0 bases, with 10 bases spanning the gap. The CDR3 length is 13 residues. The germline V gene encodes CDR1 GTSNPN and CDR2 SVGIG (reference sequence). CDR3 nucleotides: TGTGCCTGGCAAGGGGGTCTGAACACTGAAGCTTTCTTT. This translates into CAWQGGLNTEAFF.

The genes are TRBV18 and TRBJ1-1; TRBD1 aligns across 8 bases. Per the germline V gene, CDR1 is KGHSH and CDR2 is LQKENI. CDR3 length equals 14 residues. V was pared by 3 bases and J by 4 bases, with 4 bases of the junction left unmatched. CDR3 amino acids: CASSPSTGGTEAFF. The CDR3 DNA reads TGTGCCAGCTCACCTAGTACAGGGGGCACTGAAGCTTTCTTT. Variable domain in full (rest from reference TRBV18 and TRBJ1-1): NAGVMQNPRHLVRRRGQEARLRCSPMKGHSHVYWYRQLPEEGLKFMVYLQKENIIDESGMPKERFSAEFPKEGPSILRIQQVVRGDSAAYFCASSPSTGGTEAFFGQGTRLTVV.

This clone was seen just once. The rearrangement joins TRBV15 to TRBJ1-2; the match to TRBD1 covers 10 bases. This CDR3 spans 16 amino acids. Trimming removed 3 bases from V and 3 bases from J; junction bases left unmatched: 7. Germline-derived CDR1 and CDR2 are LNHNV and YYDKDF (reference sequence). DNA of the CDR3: TGTGCCACCAGCAGCCGGGACAGGGGTTTTCACTATGGCTACACCTTC. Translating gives CATSSRDRGFHYGYTF.

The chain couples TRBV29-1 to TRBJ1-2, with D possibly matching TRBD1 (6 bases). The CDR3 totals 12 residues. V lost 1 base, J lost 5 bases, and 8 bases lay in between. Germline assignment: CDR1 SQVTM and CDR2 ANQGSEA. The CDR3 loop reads CSVEGQDYGYTF. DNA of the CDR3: TGCAGCGTTGAAGGACAGGATTATGGCTACACCTTC.

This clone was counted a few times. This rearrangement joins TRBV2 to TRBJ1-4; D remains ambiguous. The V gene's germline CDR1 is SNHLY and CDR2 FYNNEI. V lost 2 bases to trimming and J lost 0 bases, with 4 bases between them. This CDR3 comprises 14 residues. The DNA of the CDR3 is TGTGCCAGCAGTGAATTAACAACTAATGAAAAACTGTTTTTT. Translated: CASSELTTNEKLFF. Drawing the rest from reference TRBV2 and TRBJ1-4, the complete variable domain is EPEVTQTPSHQVTQMGQEVILRCVPISNHLYFYWYRQILGQKVEFLVSFYNNEISEKSEIFDDQFSVERPDGSNFTLKIRSTKLEDSAMYFCASSELTTNEKLFFGSGTQLSVL.

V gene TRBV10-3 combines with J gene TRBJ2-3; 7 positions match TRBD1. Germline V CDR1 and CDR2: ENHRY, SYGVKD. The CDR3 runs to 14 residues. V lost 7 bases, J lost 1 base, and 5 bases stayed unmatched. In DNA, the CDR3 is TGTGCCATCAAAAGGGGGCCCGGCACAGATACGCAGTATTTT. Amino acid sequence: CAIKRGPGTDTQYF.

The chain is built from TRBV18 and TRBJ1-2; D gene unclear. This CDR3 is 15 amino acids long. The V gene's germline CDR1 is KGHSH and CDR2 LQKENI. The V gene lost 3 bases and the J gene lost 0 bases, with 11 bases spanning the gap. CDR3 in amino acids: CASSPLEGTNYGYTF. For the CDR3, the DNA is TGTGCCAGCTCACCTTTGGAGGGAACTAACTATGGCTACACCTTC.

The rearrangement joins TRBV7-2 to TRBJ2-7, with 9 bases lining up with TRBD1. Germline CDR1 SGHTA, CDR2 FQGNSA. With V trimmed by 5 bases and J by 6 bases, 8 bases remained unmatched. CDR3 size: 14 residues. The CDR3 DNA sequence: TGTGCCAGCAGCATAAAGGGGACAGGGAGCGAGCAGTACTTC. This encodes CASSIKGTGSEQYF.